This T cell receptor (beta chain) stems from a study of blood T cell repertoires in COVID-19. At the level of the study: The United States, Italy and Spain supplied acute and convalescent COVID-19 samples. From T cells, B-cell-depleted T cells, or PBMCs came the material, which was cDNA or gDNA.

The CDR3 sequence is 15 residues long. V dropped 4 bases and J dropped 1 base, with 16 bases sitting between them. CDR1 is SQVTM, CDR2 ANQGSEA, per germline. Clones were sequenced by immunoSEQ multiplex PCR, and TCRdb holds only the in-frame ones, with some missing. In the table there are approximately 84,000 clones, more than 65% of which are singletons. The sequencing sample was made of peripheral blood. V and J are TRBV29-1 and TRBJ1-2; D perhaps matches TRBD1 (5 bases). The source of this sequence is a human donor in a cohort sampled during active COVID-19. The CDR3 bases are TGCAGCGTTGGGGCCCCAGGAGGGGTTAACTATGGCTACACCTTC. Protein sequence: CSVGAPGGVNYGYTF.